The 7 T cell receptor beta chains below were found in one sample sequenced in a study of control samples from healthy donors and cancer patients (dated by TCRdb to the early 2020s). Receptors were amplified or captured by the immunoSEQ multiplex PCR assay. TCRdb took over this immuneACCESS table, retaining in-frame rearrangements with V and J assigned. Such tables are incomplete; in checked studies, under half of the missing clones stem from an unresolved V gene, and the remainder is unexplained. Across this sample there are roughly 370,000 clones, with around 90% seen only once. Of the sample, around 6.4% falls within the top ten clones. The sequenced sample was PBMCs. Receptors were obtained from a middle-aged man with head and neck cancer.

The CDR3 DNA reads TGTGCCAGCAGCAGAGATTACAATGAGCAGTTCTTC. The encoded protein is CASSRDYNEQFF. The J gene is TRBJ2-1, the V gene TRBV6-5, with unresolved D. CDR1 is MNHEY, CDR2 SVGAGI, per germline. This CDR3 region has 12 residues. Trimming removed 6 bases at V and 4 bases at J, with 7 bases between.

This sequence joins TRBV27 and TRBJ2-7, with D possibly TRBD2 on 5 matching bases. CDR1 and CDR2 from the germline V gene are MNHEY and SMNVEV (reference sequence). The V and J ends lost 3 bases and 5 bases respectively, with 8 bases between them. The CDR3 length is 12 residues. The CDR3 loop is CASSFEGNEQYF. CDR3 coding DNA: TGTGCCAGCAGTTTCGAGGGAAACGAGCAGTACTTC.

The rearrangement joins TRBV30 to TRBJ2-2; D call uncertain. CDR3 length: 15 residues. CDR1 is GTSNPN and CDR2 is SVGIG in the germline V gene (reference sequence). The V gene lost 0 bases and the J gene lost 1 base, with 9 bases spanning the gap. CDR3 nucleotide sequence: TGTGCCTGGAGTGTAGGCACTGGGAACACCGGGGAGCTGTTTTTT. It translates to CAWSVGTGNTGELFF.

V and J are TRBV30 and TRBJ2-2, with a possible D match to TRBD1 (5 bases). The CDR3 runs to 15 residues. Germline V gives CDR1 GTSNPN, CDR2 SVGIG (reference sequence). Trimming cost V 4 bases and J 0 bases, with 12 bases left between them. The CDR3 bases are TGTGCCTGGATCAAGGGGCCAACGAACACCGGGGAGCTGTTTTTT. This encodes CAWIKGPTNTGELFF.

The chain is built from TRBV5-1 and TRBJ1-2, with TRBD1 matching 9 bases. This CDR3 has 13 amino acids. Germline assignment: CDR1 SGHRS and CDR2 YFSETQ. Trimming took 5 bases from V and 7 from J; bases not matched to a gene: 6. In nucleotides, the CDR3 is TGCGCCAGCAGTGACACAGGGGGCGTTGGCTACACCTTC. This translates into CASSDTGGVGYTF.

The chain links TRBV7-3 to TRBJ2-3, with 10 bases identical to TRBD2. This CDR3 region has 16 residues. In germline, CDR1 is SGHTA, CDR2 FQGTGA. V lost 1 base and J lost 0; bases outside the gene matches: 1. In DNA, the CDR3 is TGTGCCAGCAGCTTAAAGACTAGCGGGAGCACAGATACGCAGTATTTT. It translates to CASSLKTSGSTDTQYF.

J is TRBJ2-7 and V is TRBV5-6; D is undetermined. Deletions cut 0 bases from V and 3 bases from J, with 7 bases between. This CDR3 is 13 amino acids long. The germline gives CDR1 SGHDT, CDR2 YYEEEE. As DNA, the CDR3 is TGTGCCAGCAGCTTGGGACGGTTCTACGAGCAGTACTTC. Its protein product is CASSLGRFYEQYF.